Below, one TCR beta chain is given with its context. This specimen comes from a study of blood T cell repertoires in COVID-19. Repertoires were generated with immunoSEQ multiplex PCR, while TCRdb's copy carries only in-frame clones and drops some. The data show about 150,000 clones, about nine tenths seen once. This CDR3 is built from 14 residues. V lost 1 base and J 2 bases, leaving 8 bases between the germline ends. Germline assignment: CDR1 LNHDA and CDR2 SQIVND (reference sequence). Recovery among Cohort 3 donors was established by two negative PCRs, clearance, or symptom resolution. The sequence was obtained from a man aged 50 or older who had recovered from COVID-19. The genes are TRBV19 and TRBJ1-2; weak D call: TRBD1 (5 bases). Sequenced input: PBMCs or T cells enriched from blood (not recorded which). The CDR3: CASSIAGDNYGYTF. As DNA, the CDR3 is TGTGCCAGTAGTATAGCGGGGGACAACTATGGCTACACCTTC.